This TCR beta chain was sequenced for a study of T cells in Graves' hyperthyroidism and ophthalmopathy. The study, taken as a whole, reports: Blood also held most thyroid clonotypes expanded beyond 0.001. Classification by a 13 V-J model distinguished ophthalmopathy from stable hyperthyroidism. Ophthalmopathy prediction by the model preceded onset by a median about 6.3 months.

Authors of the study amplified TCR beta CDR3 regions from RNA transcripts. During a first-round RT-PCR of the TCR CDR3, the HTBI primer set was used. From the multiplex PCR reads, TCRdb called clonotypes with MiXCR, one entry per CDR3 protein. The table lists about 660,000 distinct CDR3 sequences, 45% of them singletons. Germline trimming cut 7 bases from V and 3 bases from J; bases unmatched to any gene: 8. Per the germline V gene, CDR1 is SGHTA and CDR2 is FQGNSA. The CDR3 is made up of 15 amino acids. This clonotype has a handful of counts. Its antigen is currently unknown. Criteria for exclusion of patients were uncontrolled infection, other autoimmune disease, pregnancy or lactation.

The gene calls are TRBV7-2 and TRBJ1-4, with TRBD1 identical over 7 bases. The sequence was collected from an adult man with Graves' disease, either hyperthyroidism or ophthalmopathy (not recorded which). Input material: peripheral blood or thyroid tissue (not recorded which). The CDR3 coding sequence is TGTGCCAGCAAACCCGAGGGGGCTGCTAATGAAAAACTGTTTTTT. As protein: CASKPEGAANEKLFF.